The 25 T cell receptor beta chains presented below share a single source sample, sequenced in a study of blood T cell repertoires in COVID-19. Data came from immunoSEQ multiplex PCR; TCRdb stores just in-frame clones and leaves some out. The sample has some 65,000 clones, over 85% seen once. Source material: peripheral blood. The source is a man between 65 and 80 years old with active COVID-19.

This clone was seen a single time. J is TRBJ2-1 and V is TRBV19; weak D call: TRBD2 (7 bases). The CDR3 runs to 13 residues. Trimming left V 2 bases short and J 6 bases short, with 8 bases between. Germline V CDR1 and CDR2: LNHDA, SQIVND (reference sequence). For the CDR3, the DNA is TGTGCCAGTAGTATAAGGGGGGGCAATGAGCAGTTCTTC. Amino acids: CASSIRGGNEQFF.

The chain joins TRBV9 to TRBJ1-2, with unresolved D. CDR1 and CDR2 from the germline V gene are SGDLS and YYNGEE. The V end was cut by 0 bases, the J end by 8 bases, with 17 bases between. The CDR3 is 15 residues long. Here the CDR3 reads CASSVEGEGGRGYTF. The CDR3 nucleotides are TGTGCCAGCAGCGTAGAGGGTGAGGGAGGAAGGGGCTACACCTTC. The variable domain in full, with the rest retrieved from reference TRBV9 and TRBJ1-2, is DSGVTQTPKHLITATGQRVTLRCSPRSGDLSVYWYQQSLDQGLQFLIQYYNGEERAKGNILERFSAQQFPDLHSELNLSSLELGDSALYFCASSVEGEGGRGYTFGSGTRLTVV.

This clone was seen only once. The V and J genes are TRBV28 and TRBJ1-2; TRBD1 agrees at 9 bases. Germline CDR1 reads MDHEN; CDR2 reads SYDVKM. This CDR3 is built from 13 residues. Trimming removed 7 bases from V and 7 bases from J; junction bases left unmatched: 7. The CDR3 region is CASIKDRGSGYTF. The CDR3 nucleotides read TGTGCCAGCATTAAGGACAGGGGATCTGGCTACACCTTC.

V usage is TRBV5-5 and J usage is TRBJ2-3; 7 bases map to TRBD2. The CDR3 length is 15 residues. Trimming removed 6 bases from V and 3 bases from J; junction bases left unmatched: 10. Per the germline V gene, CDR1 is SGHKS and CDR2 is YYEKEE (reference sequence). CDR3 nucleotide sequence: TGTGCCAGCAAAAGCAGGCTAGCGGAAACAGATACGCAGTATTTT. Encoded protein: CASKSRLAETDTQYF.

This chain links TRBV19 with TRBJ1-2; weak D call: TRBD1 (6 bases). The CDR3 runs 14 residues. V lost 6 bases to trimming and J lost 5 bases, with 16 bases between them. Germline V gene sequence: CDR1 LNHDA, CDR2 SQIVND (reference sequence). The CDR3 region has the DNA TGTGCCAGTAGAACCGAACAGGGATGGTATGGCTACACCTTC. This sequence encodes CASRTEQGWYGYTF.

The CDR3 region has the DNA TGTGCCAGCAGCCTACAGGCTGAAGCTTTCTTT. It codes for CASSLQAEAFF. V gene TRBV5-6 combines with J gene TRBJ1-1; perhaps TRBD1 as D (5 bases). CDR1 is SGHDT and CDR2 is YYEEEE in the germline V gene. Trimming removed 4 bases at V and 6 bases at J, with 7 bases between. The CDR3 loop spans 11 amino acids.

The V gene is TRBV9, the J gene TRBJ1-1; D possibly corresponds to TRBD1 (5 bases). The CDR3 loop spans 14 amino acids. Germline loops: CDR1 SGDLS, CDR2 YYNGEE. Trimming stripped 2 bases from V and 1 base from J, with 9 bases between. For the CDR3, the DNA is TGTGCCAGCAGCGTTTCGGGGGAGAACACTGAAGCTTTCTTT. This codes for CASSVSGENTEAFF. The full variable domain, completed using reference TRBV9 and TRBJ1-1, is DSGVTQTPKHLITATGQRVTLRCSPRSGDLSVYWYQQSLDQGLQFLIQYYNGEERAKGNILERFSAQQFPDLHSELNLSSLELGDSALYFCASSVSGENTEAFFGQGTRLTVV.

The sample holds one count of this clone. The genes are TRBV19 and TRBJ1-1, with 10 bases matching TRBD1. CDR3 size: 14 residues. Germline-derived CDR1 and CDR2 are LNHDA and SQIVND (reference sequence). J was trimmed by 7 bases and V by 3 bases; bases with no gene match: 5. CDR3 coding DNA: TGTGCCAGTAGTATCGGGACAGGGGTTTTTGAAGCTTTCTTT. It specifies CASSIGTGVFEAFF.

The chain has TRBV7-3 and TRBJ2-2, with TRBD2 as a possible D gene (6 bases). Per germline, CDR1 SGHTA and CDR2 FQGTGA. CDR3 length: 14 residues. With 7 bases removed from V and 4 bases from J, the gap between germline ends came to 13 bases. DNA for the CDR3: TGTGCCAGCAAGGAGGCGGGGCCCACCGGGGAGCTGTTTTTT. This codes for CASKEAGPTGELFF.

This sequence joins TRBV6-6 and TRBJ1-6; no clear D gene. Germline-derived CDR1 and CDR2 are MNHNY and SVGAGI (reference sequence). The CDR3 runs 14 residues. V dropped 2 bases and J dropped 9 bases, with 11 bases sitting between them. The CDR3 protein is CASSYPEEGSPLHF. The CDR3 DNA follows: TGTGCCAGCAGTTACCCGGAGGAGGGTTCACCCCTCCACTTT.

The chain has TRBV5-4 and TRBJ2-2; TRBD2 aligns across 10 bases. The CDR3 consists of 16 residues. J was trimmed by 2 bases and V by 4 bases; bases with no gene match: 5. In germline, CDR1 is SGHNT, CDR2 YYREEE (reference sequence). Written as DNA, the CDR3 is TGTGCCAGCAGCCATTTAGCGGGGGGCAACACCGGGGAGCTGTTTTTT. Encoded protein: CASSHLAGGNTGELFF.

This clone appeared a single time. V usage is TRBV6-2 or TRBV6-3 and J usage is TRBJ2-2; 12 nucleotides agree with TRBD2. Trimming removed 6 bases from V and 4 bases from J; junction bases left unmatched: 6. The CDR3 loop spans 16 amino acids. The germline CDR1 and CDR2 sequences are MNHEY and SVGEGT. The CDR3 DNA is TGTGCCAGCAGCCCTAGCGGGGGGGCCTCCACCGGGGAGCTGTTTTTT. As protein: CASSPSGGASTGELFF.

This clone was recorded once. The chain has TRBV18 and TRBJ1-5, with D hard to call. CDR1 is KGHSH, CDR2 LQKENI, per germline. V lost 6 bases and J 7 bases, leaving 10 bases between the germline ends. The CDR3 loop spans 12 amino acids. For the CDR3, the DNA is TGTGCCAGCTCCCTAGGAGAACAGCCCCAGCATTTT. Protein sequence: CASSLGEQPQHF.

The gene calls are TRBV6-1 and TRBJ2-1, with 9 bases lining up with TRBD1. CDR1 MNHNS and CDR2 SASEGT come from the germline V gene. V lost 4 bases and J lost 0; bases outside the gene matches: 13. The CDR3 loop spans 19 amino acids. The chain's CDR3 is CASSATGTGSLSSYNEQFF. In DNA form, the CDR3 reads TGTGCCAGCAGTGCAACCGGGACAGGGTCGTTAAGCTCCTACAATGAGCAGTTCTTC.

The V call is TRBV10-3, the J call TRBJ2-3, with 10 bases lining up with TRBD2. The CDR3 sequence is 14 residues long. CDR1 is ENHRY and CDR2 is SYGVKD in the germline V gene. J lost 1 base, V lost 6 bases, and 1 base had no gene match. CDR3 coding DNA: TGTGCCATCAGAGCGGGGGGGGGCACAGATACGCAGTATTTT. Translating gives CAIRAGGGTDTQYF.

This clone is a singleton in its sample. The CDR3 bases are TGTGCCAGCAGCCCCGCCGCGGACAGGGTATCCTACAATGAGCAGTTCTTC. This codes for CASSPAADRVSYNEQFF. The chain uses TRBV5-5 and TRBJ2-1; 8 positions match TRBD1. The CDR3 spans 17 residues. Losses at the gene ends were 4 bases for V and 1 base for J; bases not matched to a gene: 10. Germline loops: CDR1 SGHKS, CDR2 YYEKEE (reference sequence).

The chain has TRBV10-3 and TRBJ2-3; 8 bases fit TRBD2. Germline-derived CDR1 and CDR2 are ENHRY and SYGVKD. The CDR3 contains 16 residues. With 0 bases clipped from V and 4 bases from J, the junction kept 6 bases outside the gene matches. CDR3 coding DNA: TGTGCCATCAGTGAGTCCGGGACTAGTTTTCCAGATACGCAGTATTTT. It encodes CAISESGTSFPDTQYF.

The gene calls are TRBV19 and TRBJ1-5, with 9 bases lining up with TRBD1. The CDR3 runs to 18 residues. J was trimmed by 2 bases and V by 10 bases; bases with no gene match: 18. CDR1 and CDR2 from the germline V gene are LNHDA and SQIVND (reference sequence). CDR3 protein: CATGPGQGILVGNQPQHF. CDR3 nucleotides: TGTGCCACCGGACCGGGACAGGGTATATTGGTGGGCAATCAGCCCCAGCATTTT.

The chain carries TRBV5-6 and TRBJ2-5; 7 bases are shared with TRBD2. Germline CDR1 and CDR2: SGHDT and YYEEEE. V shed 4 bases and J 2 bases; nucleotides not matched to a gene: 11. The CDR3 spans 16 residues. CDR3 in DNA: TGTGCCAGCAGCCCCTGGGGGGGGTCGTTACAAGAGACCCAGTACTTC. Translated, it gives CASSPWGGSLQETQYF.

The chain uses TRBV6-5 and TRBJ1-3, with unresolved D. CDR3 length equals 14 residues. Germline values: CDR1 MNHEY, CDR2 SVGAGI. Trimming took off 7 bases at V and 0 bases at J, with 10 bases between the two ends. The CDR3 DNA reads TGTGCCAGCAAACCTAGTGGCTCTGGAAACACCATATATTTT. It translates to CASKPSGSGNTIYF.

The rearrangement uses TRBV12-2 and TRBJ2-7; TRBD2 is the table's D call, not checked against the DNA. TRBV12-2 is described as a pseudogene. CDR3 length: 20 residues. DNA of the CDR3: TGTGCAAGTCGCTTAGCTCAGTTTAGGATAGCGGGGATCCCCACCTACGAGCAGTACTTC. This gives the protein CASRLAQFRIAGIPTYEQYF.

The CDR3 is CASSSPDRGLETQYF. The DNA for the CDR3 is TGTGCCAGTAGTTCCCCGGACAGGGGCCTAGAGACCCAGTACTTC. The chain carries TRBV19 and TRBJ2-5; 9 bases map to TRBD1. CDR1 and CDR2 from the germline V gene are LNHDA and SQIVND (reference sequence). Unmatched junction bases numbered 8, after V lost 5 bases and J lost 4 bases. The CDR3 has 15 amino acids.

The rearrangement uses TRBV6-4 and TRBJ2-7; D unclear. The ends were cut back, 4 bases at V and 0 bases at J, with 13 bases in the middle. The germline CDR1 and CDR2 sequences are MRHNA and SNTAGT. The CDR3 has 15 amino acids. CDR3 residues: CASSVGSRLSYEQYF. The DNA of the CDR3 is TGTGCCAGCAGTGTGGGTTCCAGGCTCTCCTACGAGCAGTACTTC.

The genes are TRBV7-2 and TRBJ2-7, with TRBD2 matching 9 bases. Looked up from germline, CDR1 is SGHTA and CDR2 is FQGNSA. With V trimmed by 5 bases and J by 2 bases, 7 bases remained unmatched. The CDR3 totals 15 residues. The CDR3 region has the DNA TGTGCCAGCAGCAACATAGCGGGGGTAACCTACGAGCAGTACTTC. Translation: CASSNIAGVTYEQYF.

This chain links TRBV7-3 with TRBJ1-6; possibly TRBD1 for D (5 bases). The V gene lost 3 bases and the J gene lost 8 bases, with 8 bases spanning the gap. CDR3 length: 13 residues. Germline V CDR1 and CDR2: SGHTA, FQGTGA. CDR3 region: CASSFTRDSPLHF. CDR3 nucleotides: TGTGCCAGCAGCTTTACCAGGGATTCACCCCTCCACTTT.